The 2 T cell receptor beta chains listed next were all sequenced from one sample in a study of molecular identifiers for immune sequencing clone quantification. TCRdb itself ran the PCR reads through MiXCR, one entry per CDR3 protein. The sample holds some 680,000 distinct CDR3 sequences, 25% seen once. The sequencing input was naive CD8+ T cells from blood, with Jurkat cell RNA spiked in. The subset was: FACS-sorted CD8+CD4-CCR7+CD45RA+ naive T cells. The receptors originated from a human donor in good health. Some libraries in this study had Jurkat cell RNA spiked in.

This clonotype was observed at least ten times. This chain links TRBV28 with TRBJ2-3, with 9 bases identical to TRBD1. V was clipped by 2 bases and J by 2 bases; unmatched bases: 2. The CDR3 has 15 residues. Germline values: CDR1 MDHEN, CDR2 SYDVKM. The CDR3 loop reads CASSLGTGLTDTQYF. In nucleotides, the CDR3 is TGTGCCAGCAGTTTAGGGACAGGGCTCACAGATACGCAGTATTTT.

The J gene is TRBJ2-5, the V gene TRBV28; TRBD1 matches at 9 bases. There are 15 residues in the CDR3. Germline assignment: CDR1 MDHEN and CDR2 SYDVKM. J was trimmed by 2 bases and V by 5 bases; bases with no gene match: 6. CDR3 sequence: CASSTRTGAQETQYF. CDR3 nucleotide sequence: TGTGCCAGCAGTACAAGGACAGGGGCTCAAGAGACCCAGTACTTC.